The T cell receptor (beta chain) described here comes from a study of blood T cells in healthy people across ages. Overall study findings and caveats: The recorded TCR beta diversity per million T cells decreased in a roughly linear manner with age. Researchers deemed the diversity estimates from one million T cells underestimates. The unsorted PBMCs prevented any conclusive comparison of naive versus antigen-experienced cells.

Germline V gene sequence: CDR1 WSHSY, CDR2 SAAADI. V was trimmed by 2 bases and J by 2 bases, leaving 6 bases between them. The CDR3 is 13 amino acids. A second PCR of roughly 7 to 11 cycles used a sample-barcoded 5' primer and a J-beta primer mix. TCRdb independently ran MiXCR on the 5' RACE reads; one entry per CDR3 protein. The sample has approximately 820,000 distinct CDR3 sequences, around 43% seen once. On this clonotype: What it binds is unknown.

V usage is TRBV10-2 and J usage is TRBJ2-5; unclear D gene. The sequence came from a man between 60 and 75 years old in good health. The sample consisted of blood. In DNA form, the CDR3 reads TGCGCCAGCAGTGAGGAGTTACAAGAGACCCAGTACTTC. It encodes CASSEELQETQYF.